The rows below give T cell receptor beta chains drawn from one sample of a study of Graves' ophthalmopathy and Graves' hyperthyroidism. One entry per CDR3 protein, called by TCRdb with MiXCR from the multiplex PCR reads. Among around 1.1 million distinct CDR3 sequences listed, 35% to 40% were seen once. Sequencing used peripheral blood or thyroid tissue (not recorded which). All receptors derive from an adult man with Graves' hyperthyroidism. Each CDR3 is given with its conserved first and last residue. Fields, in order: CDR3 DNA, CDR3 protein, CDR3 length, clone size, J gene, D gene, V gene. The D gene is left open where the match is weak. Rows may omit the clone size; those that give it use once, few, many or a size class.

DNA: TGTGCCAGCAGACCGGGACCCCCGGACCGGGAGACCCAGTACTTC; CDR3: CASRPGPPDRETQYF; length: 15; size: -; J: TRBJ2-5; D: -; V: TRBV12-3/TRBV12-4
DNA: TGTGCCAGCAGCGGCTCGGGGGGGGTGGAGACCCAGTACTTC; CDR3: CASSGSGGVETQYF; length: 14; size: many; J: TRBJ2-5; D: TRBD2; V: TRBV7-2
DNA: TGTGCCAGCAGCTTAAGCGGGAGACAGATTACCCTTCAGCCCCAGTACTTC; CDR3: CASSLSGRQITLQPQYF; length: 17; size: -; J: TRBJ2-5; D: TRBD2; V: TRBV2
DNA: TGTGCCAGCAGTGACGGGTCGAGGAAGCAGTACTTC; CDR3: CASSDGSRKQYF; length: 12; size: -; J: TRBJ2-7; D: -; V: TRBV2
DNA: TGTGCCAGCAGGCCGACACGGATGAACACTGAAGCTTTCTTT; CDR3: CASRPTRMNTEAFF; length: 14; size: many; J: TRBJ1-1; D: -; V: TRBV27
DNA: TGTGCCAGCAGAACACCGGGCCGCTACGAGCAGTACTTC; CDR3: CASRTPGRYEQYF; length: 13; size: -; J: TRBJ2-7; D: -; V: TRBV11-2
DNA: TGTGCCAGCACCCAAGGGGAGGATACGCAGTATTTT; CDR3: CASTQGEDTQYF; length: 12; size: few; J: TRBJ2-3; D: -; V: TRBV11-2
DNA: TGCGCCAGCAGCCAAGTGGGGCGTGGCAGGGGCACTGAAGCTTTCTTT; CDR3: CASSQVGRGRGTEAFF; length: 16; size: -; J: TRBJ1-1; D: -; V: TRBV4-1
DNA: TGTGCCAGCAGCTATGGATCTTGGGGGACCCTCCCCGCCGGAAACACCATATATTTT; CDR3: CASSYGSWGTLPAGNTIYF; length: 19; size: many; J: TRBJ1-3; D: -; V: TRBV7-6
DNA: TGCAGCGTTCTGGGCCCAGGGACTAGCGGGGGACCAATGGGTGAGCAGTACTTC; CDR3: CSVLGPGTSGGPMGEQYF; length: 18; size: -; J: TRBJ2-7; D: TRBD2; V: TRBV29-1
DNA: TGCAGCTTCTCTGGAAACACCATATATTTT; CDR3: CSFSGNTIYF; length: 10; size: -; J: TRBJ1-3; D: -; V: TRBV29-1
DNA: TGCAGTGCTAGACTAAGCAGGGGGGGGGAGACCCAGTACTTC; CDR3: CSARLSRGGETQYF; length: 14; size: -; J: TRBJ2-5; D: -; V: TRBV20-1
DNA: TGCAGTGCTACACAGGGACGGGTTGAAAAACTGTTTTTT; CDR3: CSATQGRVEKLFF; length: 13; size: -; J: TRBJ1-4; D: -; V: TRBV20-1
DNA: TGCAGCGTTGAAGCCGTGGGAAACACCATATATTTT; CDR3: CSVEAVGNTIYF; length: 12; size: many; J: TRBJ1-3; D: -; V: TRBV29-1
DNA: TGCAGCGTGGTAGACAGGAACTATGGCTACACCTTC; CDR3: CSVVDRNYGYTF; length: 12; size: few; J: TRBJ1-2; D: -; V: TRBV29-1
DNA: TGTGCCAGCAGCCCGCGGGGGAAAACGGGTTACGAGCAGTACTTC; CDR3: CASSPRGKTGYEQYF; length: 15; size: once; J: TRBJ2-7; D: TRBD2; V: TRBV7-2
DNA: TGTGCCATCGGTGCTAGCGGGGGATACGAGCAGTACTTC; CDR3: CAIGASGGYEQYF; length: 13; size: many; J: TRBJ2-7; D: TRBD2; V: TRBV10-3
DNA: TGTGCCAGCGGCGTCAGGGGGCAAGAGACCCAGTACTTC; CDR3: CASGVRGQETQYF; length: 13; size: -; J: TRBJ2-5; D: TRBD1; V: TRBV2